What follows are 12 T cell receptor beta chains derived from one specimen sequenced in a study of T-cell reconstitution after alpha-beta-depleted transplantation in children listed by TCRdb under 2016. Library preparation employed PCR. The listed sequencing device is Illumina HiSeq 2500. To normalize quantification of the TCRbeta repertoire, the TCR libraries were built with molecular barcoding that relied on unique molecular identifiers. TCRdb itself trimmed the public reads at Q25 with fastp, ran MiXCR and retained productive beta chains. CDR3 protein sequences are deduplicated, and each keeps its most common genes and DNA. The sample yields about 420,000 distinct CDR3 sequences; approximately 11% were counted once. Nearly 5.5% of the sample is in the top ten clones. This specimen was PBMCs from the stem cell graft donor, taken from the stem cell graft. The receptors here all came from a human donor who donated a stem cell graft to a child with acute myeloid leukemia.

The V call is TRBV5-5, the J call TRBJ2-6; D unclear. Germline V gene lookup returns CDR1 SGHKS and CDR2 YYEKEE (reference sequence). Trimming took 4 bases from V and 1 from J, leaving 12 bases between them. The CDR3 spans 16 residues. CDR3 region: CASSTSPRSGANVLTF. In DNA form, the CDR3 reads TGTGCCAGCAGCACCTCGCCCCGTTCTGGGGCCAACGTCCTGACTTTC.

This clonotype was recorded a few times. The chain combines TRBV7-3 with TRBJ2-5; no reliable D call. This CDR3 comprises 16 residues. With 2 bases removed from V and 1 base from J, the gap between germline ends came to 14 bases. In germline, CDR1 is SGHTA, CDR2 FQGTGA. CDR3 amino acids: CASSLFPDPFQETQYF. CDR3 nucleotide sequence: TGTGCCAGCAGCTTATTCCCCGACCCCTTCCAAGAGACCCAGTACTTC.

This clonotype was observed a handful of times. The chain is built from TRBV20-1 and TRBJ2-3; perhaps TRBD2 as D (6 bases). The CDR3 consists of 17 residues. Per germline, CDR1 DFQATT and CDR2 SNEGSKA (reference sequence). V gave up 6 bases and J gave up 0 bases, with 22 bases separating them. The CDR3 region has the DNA TGCAGTGCCGTAGGTGTTACCGGGAGAAAAAGCACAGATACGCAGTATTTT. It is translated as CSAVGVTGRKSTDTQYF.

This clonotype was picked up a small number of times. The CDR3 nucleotides are TGTGCCAGCAGTCCACAGAGGACTAGCGGGAGTAAATATCGTCGGGGGGAGCTGTTTTTT. As protein: CASSPQRTSGSKYRRGELFF. The chain employs TRBV6-2 or TRBV6-3 and TRBJ2-2, with 13 bases that match TRBD2. V lost 5 bases and J lost 8; bases outside the gene matches: 20. Germline V lookup: CDR1 MNHEY, CDR2 SVGEGT. The CDR3 consists of 20 residues.

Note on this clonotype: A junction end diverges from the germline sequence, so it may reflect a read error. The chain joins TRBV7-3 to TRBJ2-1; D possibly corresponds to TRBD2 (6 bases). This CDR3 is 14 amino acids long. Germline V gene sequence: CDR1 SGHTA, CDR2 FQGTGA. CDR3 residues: CASSSPGLYNKQFF. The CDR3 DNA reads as TGTGCCAGCAGCTCACCGGGACTCTACAATAAGCAGTTCTTC.

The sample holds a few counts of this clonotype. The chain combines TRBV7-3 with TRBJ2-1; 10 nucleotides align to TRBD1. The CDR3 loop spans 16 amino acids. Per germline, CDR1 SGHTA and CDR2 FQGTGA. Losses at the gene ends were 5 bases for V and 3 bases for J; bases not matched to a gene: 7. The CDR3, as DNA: TGTGCCAGCAGCCCCGCCGGGACAGGGGTCTACAATGAGCAGTTCTTC. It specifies CASSPAGTGVYNEQFF. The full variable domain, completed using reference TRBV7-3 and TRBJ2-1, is GAGVSQTPSNKVTEKGKYVELRCDPISGHTALYWYRQSLGQGPEFLIYFQGTGAADDSGLPNDRFFAVRPEGSVSTLKIQRTERGDSAVYLCASSPAGTGVYNEQFFGPGTRLTVL.

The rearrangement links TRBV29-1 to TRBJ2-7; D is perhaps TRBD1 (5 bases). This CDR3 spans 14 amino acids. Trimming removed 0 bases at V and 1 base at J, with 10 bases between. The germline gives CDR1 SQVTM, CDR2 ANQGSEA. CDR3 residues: CSVEEGLSSYEQYF. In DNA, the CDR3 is TGCAGCGTTGAAGAGGGGCTTTCTTCCTACGAGCAGTACTTC.

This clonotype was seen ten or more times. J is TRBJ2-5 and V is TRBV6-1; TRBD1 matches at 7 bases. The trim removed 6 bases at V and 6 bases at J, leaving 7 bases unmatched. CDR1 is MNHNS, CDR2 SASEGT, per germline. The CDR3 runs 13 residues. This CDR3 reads CASSPQGSQTQYF. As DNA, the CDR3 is TGTGCCAGCAGCCCACAGGGGTCTCAGACCCAGTACTTC.

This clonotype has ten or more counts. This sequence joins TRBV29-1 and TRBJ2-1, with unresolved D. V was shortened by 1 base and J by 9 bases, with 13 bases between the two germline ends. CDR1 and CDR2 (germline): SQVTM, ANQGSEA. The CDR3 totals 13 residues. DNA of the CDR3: TGCAGCGTTGAAGGCCAATCGAAGGGTGAGCAGTTCTTC. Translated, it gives CSVEGQSKGEQFF.

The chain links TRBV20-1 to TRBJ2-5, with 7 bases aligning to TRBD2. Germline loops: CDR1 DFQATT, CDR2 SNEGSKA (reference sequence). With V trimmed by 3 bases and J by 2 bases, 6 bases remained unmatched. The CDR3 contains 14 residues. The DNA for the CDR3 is TGCAGTGCTAGCCCTAATAGCGGGCAAGAGACCCAGTACTTC. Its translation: CSASPNSGQETQYF.

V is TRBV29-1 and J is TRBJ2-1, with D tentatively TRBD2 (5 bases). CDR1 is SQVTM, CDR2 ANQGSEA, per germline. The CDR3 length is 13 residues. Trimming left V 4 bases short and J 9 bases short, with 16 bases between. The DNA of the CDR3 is TGCAGCGTTGTTTTACTAGTTGGCATTGAGCAGTTCTTC. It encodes CSVVLLVGIEQFF.

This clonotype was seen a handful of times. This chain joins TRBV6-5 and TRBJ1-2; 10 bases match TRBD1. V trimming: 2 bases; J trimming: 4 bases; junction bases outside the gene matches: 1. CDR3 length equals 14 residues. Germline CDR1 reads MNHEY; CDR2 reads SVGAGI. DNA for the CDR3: TGTGCCAGCAGTTACGGACAGGGGGGCTATGGCTACACCTTC. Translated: CASSYGQGGYGYTF.